The rows below give T cell receptor beta chains drawn from one sample of a study of blood T cell repertoires in COVID-19. Only in-frame clones appear in the TCRdb table, and some are missing; sequencing was by immunoSEQ multiplex PCR. This sample has roughly 220,000 clones, with 75% to 85% found just once. Sequenced material: peripheral blood. These receptors all stem from a woman between 40 and 55 years old who had recovered from COVID-19. CDR3s include the opening cysteine and the closing phenylalanine or tryptophan. Fields, in order: J gene, V gene, clone size, D gene, CDR3 protein, CDR3 DNA. D genes are given only for firm matches. Part of the rows lack a size; the others show once, few, many or a class for expanded clones.

J: TRBJ1-4
V: TRBV5-8
size: NA
D: TRBD1
CDR3: CASSLMGQSNEKLFF
DNA: TGTGCCAGCAGCTTGATGGGACAGAGTAATGAAAAACTGTTTTTT

J: TRBJ1-6
V: TRBV11-3
size: NA
D: NA
CDR3: CASSLDRQSPLHF
DNA: TGTGCCAGCAGCTTAGATCGACAGTCACCCCTCCACTTT

J: TRBJ2-1
V: TRBV14
size: NA
D: NA
CDR3: CASSQSLGHEQFF
DNA: TGTGCCAGCAGCCAATCCTTGGGCCATGAGCAGTTCTTC

J: TRBJ2-3
V: TRBV5-1
size: few
D: TRBD2
CDR3: CASSLFGLAGEASTDTQYF
DNA: TGCGCCAGCAGCTTATTCGGACTAGCGGGGGAGGCTAGCACAGATACGCAGTATTTT

J: TRBJ2-2
V: TRBV5-1
size: NA
D: NA
CDR3: CASSLAGVGVSGELFF
DNA: TGCGCCAGCAGCTTGGCCGGGGTTGGGGTTTCCGGGGAGCTGTTTTTT

J: TRBJ2-5
V: TRBV19
size: NA
D: TRBD2
CDR3: CASSSGLAQETQYF
DNA: TGTGCCAGTAGTTCGGGACTAGCGCAAGAGACCCAGTACTTC

J: TRBJ2-7
V: TRBV10-3
size: once
D: NA
CDR3: CAISVQGWGEQYF
DNA: TGTGCCATCAGTGTGCAGGGCTGGGGAGAGCAGTACTTC

J: TRBJ2-7
V: TRBV5-1
size: few
D: NA
CDR3: CASSLTGSYEQYF
DNA: TGCGCCAGCAGCTTGACAGGGAGTTACGAGCAGTACTTC

J: TRBJ2-1
V: TRBV13
size: NA
D: TRBD1
CDR3: CASSLGSGQGIRRIGYNEQFF
DNA: TGTGCCAGCAGCTTAGGTTCGGGACAGGGCATACGGCGAATCGGGTACAATGAGCAGTTCTTC

J: TRBJ1-2
V: TRBV14
size: many
D: NA
CDR3: CASSQTTVINGYTF
DNA: TGTGCCAGCAGCCAAACGACAGTCATTAATGGCTACACCTTC

J: TRBJ2-2
V: TRBV24-1
size: NA
D: NA
CDR3: CATSDPNRFGELFF
DNA: TGTGCCACCAGTGACCCTAACAGGTTCGGGGAGCTGTTTTTT

J: TRBJ2-7
V: TRBV27
size: NA
D: TRBD1
CDR3: CASSFRPPGQGADEQYF
DNA: TGTGCCAGCAGTTTCCGACCCCCGGGACAGGGGGCTGACGAGCAGTACTTC

J: TRBJ2-7
V: TRBV7-2
size: NA
D: TRBD2
CDR3: CASSLEGTSGVTYEQYF
DNA: TGTGCCAGCAGCTTAGAAGGGACTAGCGGGGTAACCTACGAGCAGTACTTC

J: TRBJ1-2
V: TRBV7-2
size: NA
D: TRBD1
CDR3: CASSLAAGQAVYGYTF
DNA: TGTGCCAGCAGCTTAGCGGCCGGACAGGCAGTCTATGGCTACACCTTC

J: TRBJ2-4
V: TRBV5-1
size: NA
D: TRBD1
CDR3: CASSGDRPTYGTKNIQYF
DNA: TGCGCCAGCAGCGGGGACAGGCCTACTTATGGGACCAAAAACATTCAGTACTTC

J: TRBJ2-7
V: TRBV6-5
size: once
D: TRBD1
CDR3: CASSLGTGTTYEQYF
DNA: TGTGCCAGCAGCCTAGGGACAGGGACTACCTACGAGCAGTACTTC

J: TRBJ1-5
V: TRBV6-1
size: few
D: NA
CDR3: CASSEATTGFDQPQHF
DNA: TGTGCCAGCAGTGAAGCGACAACAGGGTTTGATCAGCCCCAGCATTTT

J: TRBJ1-6
V: TRBV3-1/TRBV3-2
size: few
D: TRBD1
CDR3: CASSQGSTGGGSPLHF
DNA: TGTGCCAGCAGCCAAGGGTCAACAGGGGGCGGGTCACCCCTCCACTTT

J: TRBJ1-5
V: TRBV5-1
size: NA
D: NA
CDR3: CASSLGVGNQPQHF
DNA: TGCGCCAGCAGCTTGGGAGTTGGCAATCAGCCCCAGCATTTT

J: TRBJ2-3
V: TRBV7-2
size: NA
D: NA
CDR3: CASSLVGGGTDTQYF
DNA: TGTGCCAGCAGCTTAGTAGGGGGTGGGACAGATACGCAGTATTTT

J: TRBJ1-3
V: TRBV6-5
size: NA
D: NA
CDR3: CASSLGANSGNTIYF
DNA: TGTGCCAGCAGCCTAGGGGCGAACTCTGGAAACACCATATATTTT

J: TRBJ1-1
V: TRBV2
size: NA
D: TRBD1
CDR3: CAGKTGINTEAFF
DNA: TGTGCCGGCAAGACAGGGATTAACACTGAAGCTTTCTTT

J: TRBJ1-2
V: TRBV7-9
size: NA
D: NA
CDR3: CASSRPTERLNYGYTF
DNA: TGTGCCAGCAGCCGCCCCACGGAGAGACTAAACTATGGCTACACCTTC

J: TRBJ1-6
V: TRBV28
size: NA
D: NA
CDR3: CASSPLAGSNSPLHF
DNA: TGTGCCAGCAGCCCCTTGGCAGGGTCTAATTCACCCCTCCACTTT

J: TRBJ2-6
V: TRBV19
size: NA
D: NA
CDR3: CASSPHGSGANVLTF
DNA: TGTGCCAGTAGCCCGCACGGCTCTGGGGCCAACGTCCTGACTTTC

J: TRBJ1-3
V: TRBV18
size: NA
D: NA
CDR3: CASSPNRDPGGNTIYF
DNA: TGTGCCAGCTCACCAAACAGGGATCCTGGGGGAAACACCATATATTTT

J: TRBJ2-5
V: TRBV5-1
size: NA
D: TRBD2
CDR3: CASSRTLAGRGETQYF
DNA: TGCGCCAGCAGCCGCACACTAGCGGGTCGGGGAGAGACCCAGTACTTC

J: TRBJ1-1
V: TRBV14
size: many
D: NA
CDR3: CASSQVAGAHTEAFF
DNA: TGTGCCAGCAGCCAAGTAGCAGGGGCTCACACTGAAGCTTTCTTT

J: TRBJ1-5
V: TRBV5-6
size: NA
D: NA
CDR3: CASSFSTGYSQPQHF
DNA: TGTGCCAGCAGCTTTAGTACAGGGTATAGTCAGCCCCAGCATTTT